The clone carrying this T cell receptor beta chain has a handful of counts. The antigen is undetermined. The investigators made TCR beta cDNA from around 530 ng total RNA, using a constant-region primer. Three rounds of nested multiplex PCR with slightly modified ARM-PCR produced TCR beta libraries. Rounds one and two of PCR, each of 10 cycles, were primed with TRBV1-TRBV30 forward primers and a C-beta reverse primer. One entry per CDR3 protein results from TCRdb running MiXCR on the multiplex PCR reads. Among more than 30,000 distinct CDR3 sequences, 76% were seen once, and the ten largest hold around a third. The CDR3 loop spans 12 amino acids. Trimming pared 2 bases from V and 6 bases from J, leaving 5 bases between. Germline CDR1 and CDR2: MNHNY and SVGAGI (reference sequence). Co-extracted RNA and DNA came from around 20-30 mg of unsorted bulk tissue. Each participant had primary liver carcinoma, and surgical resection was the treatment. Chronic HBV infection affected patients, none of whom had received treatment. Five discrete regions of every tumor underwent sampling.

This specimen belongs to a study of tumor-infiltrating lymphocytes in primary liver carcinoma. Notes on the study in general: Tumor-adjacent and tumor-blood pairs showed less overlap than tumor region pairs.

The material sequenced was liver tumor tissue from sampling region 5. Subset indicated: tumor region T5, tumor centre. The clonotype was recovered from a man in his forties with primary liver carcinoma and hepatitis B virus infection. V and J are TRBV6-6 and TRBJ2-1; D gene unclear. CDR3 in DNA: TGTGCCAGCAGTTACGAAGCCAATGAGCAGTTCTTC. Translation gives CASSYEANEQFF.